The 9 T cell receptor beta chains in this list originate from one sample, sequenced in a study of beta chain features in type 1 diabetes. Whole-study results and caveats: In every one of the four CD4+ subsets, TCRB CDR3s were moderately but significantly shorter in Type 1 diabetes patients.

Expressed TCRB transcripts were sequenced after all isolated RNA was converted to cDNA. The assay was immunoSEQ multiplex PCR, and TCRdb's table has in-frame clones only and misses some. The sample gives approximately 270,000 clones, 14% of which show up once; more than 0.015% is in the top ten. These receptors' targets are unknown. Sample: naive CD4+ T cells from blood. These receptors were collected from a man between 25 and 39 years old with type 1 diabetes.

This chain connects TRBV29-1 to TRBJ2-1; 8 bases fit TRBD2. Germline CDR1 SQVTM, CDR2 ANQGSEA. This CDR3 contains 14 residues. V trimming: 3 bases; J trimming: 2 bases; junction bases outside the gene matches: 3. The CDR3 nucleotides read TGCAGCGTTGAGGGCGGGAGGACCTACAATGAGCAGTTCTTC. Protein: CSVEGGRTYNEQFF.

CDR3 nucleotides: TGTGCCAGCAGTGCGCAGGGATCAGATACGCAGTATTTT. Translation: CASSAQGSDTQYF. The chain recombines TRBV2 with TRBJ2-3; D might be TRBD1 (5 bases). The CDR3 contains 13 residues. V was clipped by 4 bases and J by 4 bases, with 9 bases between them. Germline V gives CDR1 SNHLY, CDR2 FYNNEI.

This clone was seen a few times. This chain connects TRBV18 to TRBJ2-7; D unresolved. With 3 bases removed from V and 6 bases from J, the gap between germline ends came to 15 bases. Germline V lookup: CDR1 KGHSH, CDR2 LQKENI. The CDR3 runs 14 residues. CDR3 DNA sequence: TGTGCCAGCTCACCGAGCGTTATGTACTCCGAGCAGTACTTC. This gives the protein CASSPSVMYSEQYF.

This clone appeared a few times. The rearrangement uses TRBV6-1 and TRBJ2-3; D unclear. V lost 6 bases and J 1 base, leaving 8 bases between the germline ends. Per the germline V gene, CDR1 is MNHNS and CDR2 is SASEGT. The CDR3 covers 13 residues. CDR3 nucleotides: TGTGCCAGCAGCGGTGCCGGCACAGATACGCAGTATTTT. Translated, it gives CASSGAGTDTQYF.

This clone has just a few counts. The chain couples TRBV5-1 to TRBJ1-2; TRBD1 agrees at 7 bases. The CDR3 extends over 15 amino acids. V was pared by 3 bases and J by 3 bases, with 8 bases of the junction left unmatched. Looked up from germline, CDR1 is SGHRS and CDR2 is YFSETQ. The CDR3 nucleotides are TGCGCCAGCAGCTGGGGGACAGCGAGGGACTATGGCTACACCTTC. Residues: CASSWGTARDYGYTF.

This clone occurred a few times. The CDR3 DNA reads as TGTGCCACCAGCACTTTCAATCAGCCCCAGCATTTT. Its translation is CATSTFNQPQHF. The gene calls are TRBV15 and TRBJ1-5; D gene ambiguous. V lost 4 bases to trimming and J lost 3 bases, with 4 bases between them. This CDR3 region has 12 residues. Germline CDR1 and CDR2: LNHNV and YYDKDF (reference sequence).

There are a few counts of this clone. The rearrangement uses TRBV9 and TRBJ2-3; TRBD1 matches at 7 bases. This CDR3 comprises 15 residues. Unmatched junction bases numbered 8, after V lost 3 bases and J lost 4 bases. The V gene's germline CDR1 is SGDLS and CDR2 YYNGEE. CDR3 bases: TGTGCCAGCAGCGCCCCTACAGGGGTGGCAGATACGCAGTATTTT. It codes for CASSAPTGVADTQYF.

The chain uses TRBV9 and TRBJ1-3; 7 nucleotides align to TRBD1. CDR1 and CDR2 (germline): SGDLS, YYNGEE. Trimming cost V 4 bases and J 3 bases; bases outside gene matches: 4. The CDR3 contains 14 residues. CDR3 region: CASSKTGIGNTIYF. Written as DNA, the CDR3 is TGTGCCAGCAGCAAGACAGGGATTGGAAACACCATATATTTT.

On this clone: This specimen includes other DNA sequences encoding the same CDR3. CDR3 residues: CASSPGSYNEQFF. The CDR3 nucleotides read TGTGCCAGCAGTCCAGGGTCCTACAATGAGCAGTTCTTC. This rearrangement joins TRBV7-3 to TRBJ2-1, with D possibly matching TRBD1 (5 bases). Trimming cost V 6 bases and J 1 base, with 7 bases left between them. This CDR3 is built from 13 residues. Germline values: CDR1 SGHTA, CDR2 FQGTGA.